This T cell receptor beta chain emerged from a study of identical twins. Study-level findings and limits: Out-of-frame alpha sequences common to twins exhibited an excess of low generation probability.

TCRdb analysed the 5' RACE reads with MiXCR anew, one entry per CDR3 protein. This table has some 690,000 distinct CDR3 sequences, 21% appearing once. This clonotype was picked up a small number of times. What it binds is unknown. A junction boundary mismatches the germline segment, possibly from a read error. Germline CDR1 and CDR2: SQVTM and ANQGSEA. This CDR3 region has 14 residues. The sample also formed part of further work on T cells expressing NK-cell markers. From that report: One of eight sequenced donors was HCMV-seronegative; the other seven were seropositive. Alpha-beta TCR T cells were the sole sorting target in several experiments, owing to an anti-gamma-delta TCR antibody.

The V and J genes are TRBV29-1 and TRBJ2-3; the D gene is possibly TRBD2 (5 bases). Specimen: PBMCs. The receptor comes from a woman younger than 30 in good health. DNA of the CDR3: TGCAGCTTTGACCCGGGATTCAGCACAGATACGCAGTATTTT. This translates into CSFDPGFSTDTQYF.